The T cell receptor (beta chain) described here comes from a study of cytomegalovirus exposure and HLA in healthy donors. Study-wide points: Donors belonging to an Asian-associated ancestry cluster reportedly showed fewer N-insertions in productive TCRs than the roughly 700-donor mean, according to what a later analysis found. A later analysis found that most CMV-associated TCR beta chains appeared HLA-restricted. The likely explanation for a cluster of highly shared sequence variants was sequencing artifact. In vitro checks showed that a few CMV-associated chains really do target CMV antigens.

J was trimmed by 5 bases and V by 8 bases; bases with no gene match: 10. CDR3 length: 15 residues. Primers included in the PCR were 60 Vbeta and 13 Jbeta primers. The repertoire was sequenced with immunoSEQ multiplex PCR; TCRdb's copy has only in-frame clones and lacks some. In the table there are 130,000 to 150,000 clones, about 78% of which are singletons. To note about this clone: Its antigen is not known.

Input material: PBMCs. V and J are TRBV5-3 and TRBJ1-2; the match to TRBD1 covers 12 bases. TRBV5-3 is classed as an ORF, of uncertain function. The receptor's source is a man younger than 30 in good health and CMV-seronegative. The CDR3 here is CASALGTGGGYGYTF. The CDR3 DNA sequence: TGTGCCAGTGCGTTGGGGACAGGGGGCGGGTATGGCTACACCTTC.